Presented here are 9 T cell receptor beta chains from one specimen sequenced in a study of blood T cells in healthy people across ages. Next came a second PCR, run for about 7 to 11 cycles, which used a sample-barcoded 5' primer along with a J-beta primer mix. TCRdb re-derived calls from the 5' RACE reads in MiXCR, one entry per CDR3 protein. Here the sample spans 600,000 to 650,000 distinct CDR3 sequences, 58% being singletons. The sequencing input was blood. These TCRs come from a man between 60 and 75 years old in good health.

The chain couples TRBV5-5 to TRBJ2-7, with 8 bases that match TRBD1. The germline V gene encodes CDR1 SGHKS and CDR2 YYEKEE (reference sequence). The CDR3 is 14 amino acids. Trimming removed 2 bases from V and 5 bases from J; junction bases left unmatched: 6. CDR3 loop: CASSFGQGVDEQYF. The CDR3, as DNA: TGTGCCAGCAGCTTTGGACAGGGTGTCGACGAGCAGTACTTC.

This chain joins TRBV12-3 or TRBV12-4 and TRBJ1-2; no clear D gene. The CDR3 runs to 14 residues. Deletions cut 7 bases from V and 5 bases from J, with 17 bases between. In DNA, the CDR3 is TGTGCCAGCAACCCTCGGTTCAGCTCGTATGGCTACACCTTC. It specifies CASNPRFSSYGYTF.

This sequence joins TRBV25-1 and TRBJ2-7; TRBD2 might be the D (6 bases). Trimming took off 4 bases at V and 4 bases at J, with 8 bases between the two ends. CDR1 is MGHDK, CDR2 SYGVNS, per germline. CDR3 length equals 12 residues. Here the CDR3 reads CASSAGVYEQYF. For the CDR3, the DNA is TGTGCCAGCAGTGCGGGAGTATACGAGCAGTACTTC.

The chain uses TRBV5-6 and TRBJ2-5, with D possibly TRBD1 on 5 matching bases. V gave up 0 bases and J gave up 3 bases, with 9 bases separating them. CDR3 size: 14 residues. Germline V gives CDR1 SGHDT, CDR2 YYEEEE. The CDR3 spells CASSLVGQKETQYF. Here the CDR3 DNA reads TGTGCCAGCAGCTTGGTTGGACAAAAAGAGACCCAGTACTTC.

The rearrangement joins TRBV7-2 to TRBJ2-5, with D possibly being TRBD1 (5 bases). V shed 7 bases and J shed 11 bases, with 20 bases lying between them. The germline V gene encodes CDR1 SGHTA and CDR2 FQGNSA. CDR3 length: 13 residues. The chain's CDR3 is CASTYWGPNEQYF. The CDR3 DNA sequence: TGTGCCAGCACCTACTGGGGCCCCAATGAGCAGTACTTC.

A few counts support this clonotype. The V gene is TRBV5-1, the J gene TRBJ2-7; 9 bases match TRBD1. The trim removed 0 bases at V and 0 bases at J, leaving 4 bases unmatched. Germline-derived CDR1 and CDR2 are SGHRS and YFSETQ. The CDR3 contains 16 residues. The CDR3 coding sequence is TGCGCCAGCAGCTTGGGTGGGACAGGGAGCTCCTACGAGCAGTACTTC. Translating it yields CASSLGGTGSSYEQYF.

V is TRBV6-4 and J is TRBJ2-1; 8 bases map to TRBD2. The J segment lost 8 bases and the V segment lost 5 bases, leaving 17 bases of the junction unmatched. The germline CDR1 and CDR2 sequences are MRHNA and SNTAGT. The CDR3 covers 17 residues. The CDR3 loop is CASSPNQRSGSRDEQFF. CDR3 DNA sequence: TGTGCCAGCAGTCCCAACCAGAGAAGCGGGAGTCGTGATGAGCAGTTCTTC.

This chain joins TRBV18 and TRBJ2-5; TRBD2 might be the D (6 bases). The CDR3 loop spans 14 amino acids. Germline V CDR1 and CDR2: KGHSH, LQKENI. V lost 3 bases and J 5 bases, leaving 13 bases between the germline ends. The CDR3 protein is CASSPTRVGETQYF. The CDR3 DNA is TGTGCCAGCTCACCGACTAGAGTTGGGGAGACCCAGTACTTC.

The rearrangement links TRBV20-1 to TRBJ2-4; maybe TRBD1 (6 bases). Trimming took 6 bases from V and 5 from J, leaving 14 bases between them. This CDR3 spans 13 amino acids. Germline V lookup: CDR1 DFQATT, CDR2 SNEGSKA (reference sequence). CDR3: CSAPWGLENIQYF. The CDR3 bases are TGCAGTGCCCCTTGGGGGCTCGAAAACATTCAGTACTTC.